This T cell receptor (beta chain) was observed in a study of shared clonotypes between healthy human individuals (dated by TCRdb to the early 2020s). Describing the broader study: A few men and two women, aged 18 to 49 years, made up the cohort. For each donor, CD4 naive and CD4 memory were each given three plates, CD8 naive was given two plates, and CD8 memory was given one plate. To estimate repertoire size and how much clonotypes are shared between individuals, the study performed deep sequencing of blood TCR repertoires from five healthy adults. To increase sequencing depth and limit assay-specific biases, TCR repertoire library preparation and sequencing were carried out by different laboratories using diverse techniques. Per donor, leukapheresis produced somewhere between about 0.85 and 9.5 billion PBMCs. Overall results and qualifications from the work: Sampling was restricted to blood, and TCR repertoires in tissues likely differ from the TCR repertoires found in blood. Larger estimated clonotype richness was generally found for naive subsets than for memory subsets. Sharing across a few donors was observed for 5% to 6.5% of naive CD4, 3% to 3.5% of naive CD8, about 2.5% of memory CD4, and roughly 0.4% of memory CD8 clonotypes. Compared with non-shared clonotypes, clonotypes shared by all four sorted-subset donors had higher generation probabilities. Incomplete sequencing was indicated by rarefaction of sorted-subset datasets, despite the large sequencing depth. Because the study included a small number of donors, the genetic and exposure-history diversity represented was limited. Pairwise subsampling led to the expectation that sequencing depth would affect the degree of clonotype sharing among donors.

The donors were healthy, HIV-negative adults who had no recently reported acute infections or vaccinations. Only Caucasian adults living in Nashville, Tennessee, USA were represented among the donors. CD4+ T cells were enriched by magnetic negative selection; naive cells were then positively selected on CD45RA, and the negative fraction formed the memory subset. After blood collection by leukapheresis, PBMCs were isolated using Ficoll-Histopaque density gradient centrifugation and then cryopreserved in the vapor phase of liquid nitrogen. Analytical flow cytometry was used to check the purity and quantity of each magnetically sorted T cell population. Genomic DNA was isolated from every sorted fraction and measured by UV absorbance on a Nanodrop 2000c. CDR1 MDHEN and CDR2 SYDVKM are derived from the germline V gene. The CDR3 covers 15 residues, taking in both the cysteine and the phenylalanine. Of the read, only the CDR3 DNA is kept; its 45 bases are in frame from base 1. V lost 5 bases and J lost 8 bases, and the count of bases not matched to a germline gene is 14.

Using the deep immunoSEQ assay, TCR CDR3 regions were amplified from genomic DNA by multiplex PCR. Extracted genomic DNA from each cell subset was distributed evenly across all wells of several immunoSEQ 96-well plates, and each plate was treated as a replicate. Each replicate PCR for sorted subsets received around 0.2 ug genomic DNA, equal to about 30,000 T cell genomes. Purified libraries were measured with a Qubit 3.0 fluorometer, size-checked on a Bioanalyzer 2100, and measured again with the KAPA Library Quantification kit. A separate single-read 150-cycle Illumina NextSeq 550 flow cell was used to sequence each immunoSEQ 96-well plate. For the original study's pipeline: Because the immunoSEQ output included only junctional sequences and no quality scores, the filtering could not be the same as the filtering used for full-length reads. Sequences were annotated with PyIR, a Python wrapper for IgBLAST v1.9, using IMGT germline references to assign V/J genes and CDR3. Any read was removed if the V/J assignment was weak (E-value above 1e-6), the CDR3 was missing, or the read contained stop codons, out-of-frame junctions, or ambiguous translated residues. V3J clonotypes were defined as sequences sharing the same inferred V gene, J gene, and CDR3 amino acid sequence. To compute the percentage overlap between repertoires, the number of shared unique clonotypes was divided by the size of the smaller repertoire. RTK rarefaction, the Chao1 estimator, and Recon v2.1 estimates of unobserved clonotypes were used to assess repertoire richness. Generation probabilities were computed with OLGA for all TCRbeta clonotypes obtained by the gDNA method from four donors. The immuneACCESS repertoire file appears here via TCRdb, limited to in-frame rearrangements. These files lack a portion of the clones; in checked studies, under half of the deficit traces to unresolved V genes, and the cause of the others is not known. V, J and clone size reflect that table, while D and trimming were determined from the DNA. For this sample there are about 600,000 clones; around 97% appear just once. Less than 0.065% of the sample rests with the top ten.

Worth noting for this clone: Its specific antigen is unknown. Per-base quality was not reported, and no clone a single base away is much larger than it.

This sequence was found in a woman under 40 in good health. Sequenced sample: naive CD4+ T cells sorted from blood. Explained via the paper, the cell subset or site label denotes: CD45RA+ positively selected. Recombination joined TRBV28 with TRBJ1-2, with 7 junctional bases fitting TRBD1. The CDR3 is CASSPHEGAVIGYTF. In nucleotides, the sequence is TGTGCCAGCAGTCCACATGAGGGGGCGGTAATCGGCTACACCTTC.